These 16 T cell receptor beta chains share one sample of origin, sequenced in a study of blood T cell repertoires in COVID-19. Profiled with immunoSEQ multiplex PCR; TCRdb holds only in-frame clones, not every one. The sample lists around 140,000 clones; 65% to 90% were seen once. The sequenced sample consisted of peripheral blood. The receptors here all came from a man aged 60 to 75 with active or convalescent COVID-19.

The chain uses TRBV7-9 and TRBJ2-2; 10 bases line up with TRBD1. There are 16 residues in the CDR3. Germline values: CDR1 SEHNR, CDR2 FQNEAQ (reference sequence). The V segment lost 5 bases and the J segment 7 bases; nucleotides outside the gene matches: 10. The CDR3 here is CASSTSGTGDGGELFF. Written as DNA, the CDR3 is TGTGCCAGCAGCACATCCGGGACAGGGGATGGCGGGGAGCTGTTTTTT. Drawing the rest from reference TRBV7-9 and TRBJ2-2, the complete variable domain is DTGVSQNPRHKITKRGQNVTFRCDPISEHNRLYWYRQTLGQGPEFLTYFQNEAQLEKSRLLSDRFSAERPKGSFSTLEIQRTEQGDSAMYLCASSTSGTGDGGELFFGEGSRLTVL.

The chain couples TRBV7-8 to TRBJ2-2; 12 bases are a match to TRBD2. V lost 1 base, J lost 3 bases, and 12 bases stayed unmatched. Germline assignment: CDR1 SGHVS and CDR2 FQNEAQ. The CDR3 consists of 20 residues. The DNA for the CDR3 is TGTGCCAGCAGCTTAGAGGTCTCTAGCGGGAGGGCCCCGGACACCGGGGAGCTGTTTTTT. Protein: CASSLEVSSGRAPDTGELFF.

A single count supports this clone. The chain combines TRBV18 with TRBJ1-2; 7 positions match TRBD1. After removal of 3 bases from V and 8 bases from J, the junction contained 9 bases not matched to a gene. The CDR3 is 14 amino acids. Germline V gives CDR1 KGHSH, CDR2 LQKENI. CDR3: CASSPLRDRAGYTF. CDR3 nucleotide sequence: TGTGCCAGCTCACCCCTACGCGACAGGGCCGGCTACACCTTC.

The sample holds a few counts of this clone. This sequence joins TRBV6-5 and TRBJ1-1, with D hard to call. This CDR3 region has 13 residues. Germline CDR1 and CDR2: MNHEY and SVGAGI. Trimming shortened V by 5 bases and J by 2 bases, and 9 bases separated the two germline ends. CDR3 in DNA: TGTGCCAGCAGTCGTACGAGAAACACTGAAGCTTTCTTT. Its protein is CASSRTRNTEAFF.

This chain connects TRBV7-9 to TRBJ1-6, with a tentative D call TRBD1 (6 bases). The CDR3 is 15 residues long. CDR1 is SEHNR and CDR2 is FQNEAQ in the germline V gene (reference sequence). V lost 4 bases and J lost 10, with 17 bases in between. The CDR3 region is CASSSRTDGESPLHF. The DNA for the CDR3 is TGTGCCAGCAGCTCAAGGACAGACGGGGAATCACCCCTCCACTTT.

This chain's CDR3 is CASFLDGMNTEAFF. The CDR3 DNA is TGTGCCAGCTTTCTTGACGGGATGAACACTGAAGCTTTCTTT. The chain employs TRBV7-8 and TRBJ1-1, with no clear D. Germline lookup yields CDR1 SGHVS and CDR2 FQNEAQ. The V and J ends lost 8 bases and 0 bases respectively, with 13 bases between them. The CDR3 totals 14 residues.

The rearrangement joins TRBV19 to TRBJ1-2; TRBD1 matches 10 bases. CDR3 length: 14 residues. Germline V gene lookup returns CDR1 LNHDA and CDR2 SQIVND (reference sequence). Unmatched junction bases numbered 6, after V lost 7 bases and J lost 4 bases. In DNA form, the CDR3 reads TGTGCCAGTAACGGACAGGGGGTCCTCTATGGCTACACCTTC. Its translation is CASNGQGVLYGYTF.

The genes are TRBV27 and TRBJ1-2; 10 bases agree with TRBD1. This CDR3 is built from 14 residues. The J segment lost 5 bases and the V segment lost 5 bases, leaving 5 bases of the junction unmatched. Per the germline V gene, CDR1 is MNHEY and CDR2 is SMNVEV (reference sequence). Here the CDR3 DNA reads TGTGCCAGCAGTGCCCGGGACAGGGGATATGGCTACACCTTC. Translation gives CASSARDRGYGYTF.

CDR3 sequence reads: CASSQGWTGWVGGYTF. The CDR3 DNA sequence: TGCGCCAGCAGCCAAGGTTGGACAGGGTGGGTGGGGGGCTACACCTTC. The chain has TRBV4-3 and TRBJ1-2; 8 bases fit TRBD1. The germline CDR1 and CDR2 sequences are LGHNA and YSLEER. V dropped 1 base and J dropped 8; count of bases not matched to a gene: 12. CDR3 length: 16 residues.

V usage is TRBV6-5 and J usage is TRBJ1-1; 7 bases line up with TRBD1. The trim removed 6 bases at V and 0 bases at J, leaving 4 bases unmatched. Germline assignment: CDR1 MNHEY and CDR2 SVGAGI. The CDR3 contains 14 residues. Here the CDR3 reads CASSLGQLNTEAFF. Here the CDR3 DNA reads TGTGCCAGCAGCTTGGGACAGCTGAACACTGAAGCTTTCTTT.

The gene calls are TRBV5-1 and TRBJ2-4; TRBD1 matches at 7 bases. Germline values: CDR1 SGHRS, CDR2 YFSETQ. This CDR3 has 16 residues. V lost 3 bases and J lost 12; bases outside the gene matches: 18. The CDR3 DNA sequence: TGCGCCAGCAGCTCCCCCGGGACAGCCGCCGGGAACGATCAGTACTTC. This gives the protein CASSSPGTAAGNDQYF. Filled out from reference TRBV5-1 and TRBJ2-4, the complete variable domain reads KAGVTQTPRYLIKTRGQQVTLSCSPISGHRSVSWYQQTPGQGLQFLFEYFSETQRNKGNFPGRFSGRQFSNSRSEMNVSTLELGDSALYLCASSSPGTAAGNDQYFGAGTRLSVL.

V is TRBV15 and J is TRBJ2-5; 7 bases map to TRBD2. J lost 2 bases, V lost 4 bases, and 7 bases had no gene match. Germline loops: CDR1 LNHNV, CDR2 YYDKDF (reference sequence). This CDR3 comprises 15 residues. The CDR3 DNA reads as TGTGCCACCAGCAAGGGACTACAATCACAAGAGACCCAGTACTTC. Protein sequence: CATSKGLQSQETQYF.

The gene calls are TRBV27 and TRBJ2-2; D is perhaps TRBD1 (6 bases). Trimming took off 6 bases at V and 0 bases at J, with 14 bases between the two ends. The germline CDR1 and CDR2 sequences are MNHEY and SMNVEV (reference sequence). This CDR3 is built from 16 residues. CDR3 coding DNA: TGTGCCAGCAGATTTAAAGGGACACCGAACACCGGGGAGCTGTTTTTT. The encoded protein is CASRFKGTPNTGELFF.

This clone was detected only once. The chain uses TRBV18 and TRBJ1-6, with D uncertain. V was shortened by 2 bases and J by 10 bases, with 6 bases between the two germline ends. CDR1 and CDR2 (germline): KGHSH, LQKENI. CDR3 length: 12 residues. As DNA, the CDR3 is TGTGCCAGCTCACCATACGGGTCACCCCTCCACTTT. This encodes CASSPYGSPLHF.

CDR3 loop: CASSRPGTGSTDTQYF. The CDR3 DNA is TGTGCCAGCAGCCGGCCAGGGACAGGGAGCACAGATACGCAGTATTTT. This rearrangement joins TRBV27 to TRBJ2-3; 9 bases agree with TRBD1. Germline loops: CDR1 MNHEY, CDR2 SMNVEV (reference sequence). The junction had 7 bases not matched to a gene; V was cut back by 6 bases and J by 0 bases. CDR3 size: 16 residues.

The CDR3 loop reads CSGGELNTEAFF. CDR3 DNA sequence: TGCAGCGGGGGAGAACTCAACACTGAAGCTTTCTTT. This chain uses TRBV29-1 with TRBJ1-1; unclear D gene. Germline-derived CDR1 and CDR2 are SQVTM and ANQGSEA. The CDR3 spans 12 residues. The V and J ends lost 7 bases and 2 bases respectively, with 11 bases between them.